Listed here is a single T cell receptor (beta chain). Its antigen is unidentified. This CDR3 contains 14 residues. V lost 0 bases to trimming and J lost 3 bases, with 8 bases between them. Germline V gene sequence: CDR1 KGHSH, CDR2 LQKENI. The data derive from a study of T cell responses to AZD1222 COVID-19 vaccine. Whole-study results and caveats: Donor demographics were predominantly white British with a female majority; clonal diversity may be underestimated.

TCRdb keeps only in-frame clones here, not all; method: immunoSEQ multiplex PCR. The sample records 140,000 to 150,000 clones, approximately 90% being singletons. The specimen comprised peripheral blood, sampled on day 0 of AZD1222 vaccination. This TCR derives from an adult in good health. The chain recombines TRBV18 with TRBJ1-2; TRBD1 might be the D (5 bases). The CDR3 sequence: CASSPPRGDYGYTF. The CDR3 DNA follows: TGTGCCAGCTCACCACCGCGGGGGGACTATGGCTACACCTTC.